The entry below gives a single TCR beta chain sequence along with its context. Generated by immunoSEQ multiplex PCR, the TCRdb table keeps only in-frame clones and is missing some. Of about 99,000 clones listed, roughly 79% were seen once; the top ten hold 12%. The data are from a study of glioma-infiltrating T cells after dendritic cell vaccination. The starting material was blood, obtained before dendritic cell vaccination. The sequence derives from a human donor with glioblastoma.

The CDR3, as DNA: TGTGCCTGGAGGGCCGCGGGCACAGGGAGATTGCATGAGCAGTTCTTC. Translated, it gives CAWRAAGTGRLHEQFF. The gene calls are TRBV30 and TRBJ2-1; TRBD1 might be the D (6 bases). This CDR3 has 16 amino acids. V lost 3 bases and J lost 8, with 23 bases in between. CDR1 and CDR2 from the germline V gene are GTSNPN and SVGIG (reference sequence).